Detailed here is one TCR beta chain. A few counts support this clone. Which antigen it targets is not known. There are no base qualities to consult, and no much larger clone falls within one base. The sample originates from a study of PD-L1 blockade in urothelial cancer (dated by TCRdb to 2016 to 2017). General notes on the study: Therapy was started around 2014 for all patients, and atezolizumab 1,200 mg was administered intravenously every 3 weeks. Over 28 patients had pretreatment blood TCR-seq, some 25 had at least one posttreatment blood collection, and some 25 had tumor TCR-seq. An ECOG performance status of 0 or 1 was recorded for the patients, and 0 to 3 prior chemotherapy regimens had been received by the patients. Nine patients reached durable clinical benefit, while about 19 patients did not. Durable clinical benefit was defined as progression-free survival longer than 6 months, and TCR features were also tested against progression-free and overall survival. Blood samples were analyzed at 3 weeks after treatment start (second dose) and at 6 weeks after treatment start. Pretreatment tumor samples and matched peripheral blood, collected serially before and after atezolizumab treatment, underwent TCR sequencing. The study, an exploratory multi-omic analysis, examined somatic, immune and clinical correlates of response to PD-L1 blockade with atezolizumab in urothelial cancer. In the same patients, pretreatment tumors underwent whole exome sequencing and RNA sequencing in addition to TCR sequencing. About 90% of the roughly 30 patients were identified as males with urothelial cancer of bladder origin, and a prior smoking history was reported by 18 of 29 patients. Blood samples yielded a median of about 150,000 T cells and around 80,000 unique TCRs, with median clonality 0.080.

V loses 3 bases at its end and J loses 5 bases; junction bases beyond the gene matches: 13. Taken from cysteine to phenylalanine, the CDR3 has 17 residues. Only CDR3 DNA is held: 51 bases, read in frame from base 1. The germline V gene encodes CDR1 MGHRA and CDR2 YSYEKL. The time point label, as the study defines it: pretreatment peripheral blood. The cohort comprised about 30 patients with locally advanced or metastatic urothelial carcinoma treated at Memorial Sloan Kettering on a trial protocol. Peripheral blood mononuclear cells were collected pretreatment and during treatment, at between 1 and 8 total time points per patient. The Qiagen DNeasy Blood extraction kit was used to purify genomic DNA from total PBMCs and tumor samples. Collected pretreatment and during treatment, PBMCs were isolated and stored as previously described. Synthetic TCR analog templates were spiked into each PCR so that absolute template abundance could be estimated from read counts. The immunoSEQ assay used bias-controlled V and J gene primers to amplify TCRbeta CDR3 regions from genomic DNA. Rearranged TCRbeta segments were sequenced at approximately 20X coverage. The study's processing was this. Sequencing errors were corrected by clustering and CDR3s were annotated against IMGT to assign V, D and J genes. Downstream analyses used only productive TCRbeta rearrangements, leaving out any out-of-frame or stop-codon sequences. To compute clonality, Shannon entropy was normalized by the log of the number of unique productive sequences and then subtracted from one. Clones differing between time points or between blood and tumor were identified using Fisher's exact test with Benjamini-Hochberg correction, with an adjusted p below 0.01 applied as the threshold. TCRdb's version of the immuneACCESS table is confined to in-frame rearrangements and falls short of the full clone set. An unresolved V gene accounts for under half of the shortfall where checked; the remainder is of unknown origin. From that table come the V and J calls and clone size; the DNA was used to work out D and trimming. Present in this sample are about 55,000 clones, around 80% of which were seen just once. Over 4% of the sample is in the top ten clones.

General conclusions and limits of the study: Small sample size (n of about 29) and many exploratory analyses mean the results are intended to be hypothesis-generating. A pretreatment peripheral blood TCR clonality below the median was linked to improved progression-free and overall survival. Greater expansion of tumor-associated TCR clones in peripheral blood 3 weeks after the start of treatment was observed in patients with durable benefit (n ≈ 24, p = 0.022).

This sequence originates from a man aged 65 to 85 with urothelial cancer. The chain is assembled from TRBV4-1 and TRBJ2-1, with 7 junctional bases fitting TRBD2. Material: PBMCs, obtained around atezolizumab (anti-PD-L1) treatment. The CDR3 here reads CASSHAGYRGGDNEQFF. The DNA sequence is given as TGCGCCAGCAGCCACGCCGGATACCGCGGGGGTGACAATGAGCAGTTCTTC.